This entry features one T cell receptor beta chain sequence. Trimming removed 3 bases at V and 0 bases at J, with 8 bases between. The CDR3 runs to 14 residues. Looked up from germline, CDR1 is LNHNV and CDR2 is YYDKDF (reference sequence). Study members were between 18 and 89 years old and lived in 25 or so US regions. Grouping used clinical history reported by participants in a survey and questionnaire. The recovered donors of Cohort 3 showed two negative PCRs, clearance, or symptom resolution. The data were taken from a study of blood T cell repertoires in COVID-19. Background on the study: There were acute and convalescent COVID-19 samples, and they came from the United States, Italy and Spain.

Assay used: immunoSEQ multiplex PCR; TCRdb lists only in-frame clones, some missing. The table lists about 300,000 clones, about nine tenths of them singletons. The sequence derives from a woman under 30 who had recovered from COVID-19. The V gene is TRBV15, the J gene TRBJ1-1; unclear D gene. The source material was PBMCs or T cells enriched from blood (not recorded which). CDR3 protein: CATSRGGMNTEAFF. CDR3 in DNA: TGTGCCACCAGCAGGGGAGGGATGAACACTGAAGCTTTCTTT.